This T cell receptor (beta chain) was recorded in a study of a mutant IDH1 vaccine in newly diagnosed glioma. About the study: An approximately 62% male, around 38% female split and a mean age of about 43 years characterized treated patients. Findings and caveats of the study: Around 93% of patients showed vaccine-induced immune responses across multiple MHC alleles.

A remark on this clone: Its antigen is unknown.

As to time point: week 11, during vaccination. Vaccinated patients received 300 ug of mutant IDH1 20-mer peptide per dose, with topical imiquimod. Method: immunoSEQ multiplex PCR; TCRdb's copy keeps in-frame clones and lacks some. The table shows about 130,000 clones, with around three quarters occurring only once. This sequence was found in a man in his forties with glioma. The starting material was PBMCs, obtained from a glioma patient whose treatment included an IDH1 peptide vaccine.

CDR3 bases: TGTGCCAGCAGCGTCCACCCCGGGCGGGAGAGCACAGATACGCAGTATTTT. Translating gives CASSVHPGRESTDTQYF. The chain recombines TRBV7-2 with TRBJ2-3; 7 bases map to TRBD2. Germline CDR1 reads SGHTA; CDR2 reads FQGNSA. The trim removed 5 bases at V and 0 bases at J, leaving 11 bases unmatched. The CDR3 sequence is 17 residues long.